This T cell receptor (beta chain) comes out of a study of blood T cell repertoires in COVID-19. The overall study: Sites in the United States, Italy and Spain provided acute and convalescent COVID-19 samples. PBMCs, B-cell-depleted T cells, or T cells provided the cDNA or gDNA that made up the material.

In this sample, this clone is medium-sized (0.01 to 0.1%). Original data processing: Counts of nucleated cells, estimated from reference gene primer amplification, were obtained. TCRdb keeps only in-frame clones here, not all; method: immunoSEQ multiplex PCR. The V and J calls and clone size are taken from that table; D and trimming were inferred from the DNA. The table lists some 74,000 clones, approximately 83% of them singletons. The length of the CDR3 is 12 residues. Trimming removed 3 bases at V and 4 bases at J, with 9 bases between. CDR1 and CDR2 from the germline V gene are SQVTM and ANQGSEA. Sequenced sample: peripheral blood. The TCR was taken from a man older than 75 with acute or convalescent COVID-19. This sequence joins TRBV29-1 and TRBJ1-1; no reliable D call. The CDR3 nucleotides read TGCAGCGTTGAGGGCGTTACCACTGAAGCTTTCTTT. It specifies CSVEGVTTEAFF.